This T cell receptor beta chain was retrieved from a study of T cell responses to AZD1222 COVID-19 vaccine. Study-wide context: Researchers grouped second doses given at about 4 or about 12 weeks into one pool. Study results and caveats: Females outnumbered males among donors, who were mostly white British; clonal diversity was possibly underestimated. Regions 160-218 and 743-854 held dominance among vaccine-associated CD4 TCRs, which spanned spike.

Points on this clone: What it binds is unknown.

Some clones are missing from TCRdb's copy, which holds only in-frame ones; the method was immunoSEQ multiplex PCR. Among fewer than 120,000 clones listed, about 87% were seen once. The length of the CDR3 is 15 residues. Between the trimmed V and J ends, which lost 0 bases and 2 bases, there was a span of 9 bases. The V gene's germline CDR1 is SGHDT and CDR2 YYEEEE. The V and J genes are TRBV5-6 and TRBJ1-3, with no clear D. The sequence derives from an adult in good health. The sample consisted of peripheral blood, taken on day 0 of AZD1222 vaccination. The CDR3 DNA reads TGTGCCAGCAGCTTGGAAGTCGCGCCTGGAAACACCATATATTTT. Its protein product is CASSLEVAPGNTIYF.